The 21 T cell receptor beta chains reported below all come from one sample, sequenced in a study of T cells in Graves' hyperthyroidism and ophthalmopathy. TCR beta CDR3 regions were amplified from RNA. In the first-round RT-PCR of the TCR CDR3, the HTBI primer set was used. TCRdb reprocessed the multiplex PCR reads via MiXCR and lists one record per CDR3 protein. The data show 650,000 to 850,000 distinct CDR3 sequences, with roughly a sixth seen just once and 16% held by the top ten. The sample was blood. The receptor set was obtained from a woman aged 50 to 60 with Graves' hyperthyroidism that later progressed to Graves' ophthalmopathy.

This clonotype was seen ten or more times. This rearrangement joins TRBV9 to TRBJ1-2; D remains unclear. The CDR3 runs to 15 residues. V lost 2 bases and J lost 3, with 14 bases in between. Germline V gene sequence: CDR1 SGDLS, CDR2 YYNGEE. The CDR3 DNA reads TGTGCCAGCAGCGTCGAGATCGGGCTCTACTATGGCTACACCTTC. As protein: CASSVEIGLYYGYTF.

The V call is TRBV3-1, the J call TRBJ2-7, with 9 bases aligning to TRBD1. This CDR3 region has 15 residues. Trimming at V came to 3 bases and at J to 2 bases, leaving 5 bases not matched to a gene. CDR1 is LGHDT and CDR2 is YNNKEL in the germline V gene (reference sequence). The CDR3 is CASSQRGQGTYEQYF. CDR3 bases: TGTGCCAGCAGCCAGCGCGGACAGGGGACCTACGAGCAGTACTTC.

This clonotype was seen a few times. The chain has TRBV6-1 and TRBJ2-2, with 9 bases lining up with TRBD1. The V segment lost 5 bases and the J segment 2 bases; nucleotides outside the gene matches: 9. Germline V gives CDR1 MNHNS, CDR2 SASEGT. The CDR3 is 17 amino acids. The CDR3: CASSMIRTGVNTGELFF. CDR3 in DNA: TGTGCCAGCAGTATGATTAGGACAGGGGTAAACACCGGGGAGCTGTTTTTT.

This clonotype was counted ten times or more. The CDR3 here is CASSSTTSGFSTDTQYF. The CDR3 region has the DNA TGTGCCAGCAGTTCTACGACTAGCGGGTTTAGCACAGATACGCAGTATTTT. The rearrangement uses TRBV2 and TRBJ2-3; 10 bases agree with TRBD2. The V gene's germline CDR1 is SNHLY and CDR2 FYNNEI. The CDR3 extends over 17 amino acids. V shed 5 bases, J shed 0 bases, and the junction held 8 bases outside the gene matches.

This clonotype occurred a few times. J is TRBJ2-7 and V is TRBV20-1; TRBD1 might be the D (5 bases). V was shortened by 6 bases and J by 3 bases, with 9 bases between the two germline ends. Germline lookup yields CDR1 DFQATT and CDR2 SNEGSKA (reference sequence). The CDR3 runs 11 residues. The CDR3 sequence: CSARVSYEQYF. In nucleotides, the CDR3 is TGCAGTGCCAGGGTCAGCTACGAGCAGTACTTC.

The chain joins TRBV12-3 or TRBV12-4 to TRBJ2-7; D call uncertain. V was shortened by 8 bases and J by 4 bases, with 15 bases between the two germline ends. The CDR3 contains 13 residues. CDR3 coding DNA: TGTGCCAGCCGTGACGGCTTGTCTTACGAGCAGTACTTC. Residues: CASRDGLSYEQYF.

This clonotype was detected only a few times. This chain links TRBV6-9 with TRBJ2-3, with 9 bases identical to TRBD2. CDR1 is MNHGY and CDR2 is SVAAGI in the germline V gene. This CDR3 contains 16 residues. V lost 3 bases, J lost 4 bases, and 8 bases stayed unmatched. The CDR3 DNA reads as TGTGCCAGCAGTTACCCATTTAGCGGGGGTGCAGATACGCAGTATTTT. Translation gives CASSYPFSGGADTQYF.

This clonotype was seen a few times. The chain couples TRBV3-1 to TRBJ2-2; D perhaps matches TRBD1 (5 bases). Germline-derived CDR1 and CDR2 are LGHDT and YNNKEL (reference sequence). V was cut by 7 bases and J by 4 bases, with 19 bases left in between. The CDR3 length is 16 residues. CDR3 sequence reads: CASTRTRARFTGELFF. CDR3 sequence (DNA): TGTGCCAGCACCCGGACCAGGGCTCGATTCACCGGGGAGCTGTTTTTT. The whole variable domain, remainder taken from reference TRBV3-1 and TRBJ2-2, is DTAVSQTPKYLVTQMGNDKSIKCEQNLGHDTMYWYKQDSKKFLKIMFSYNNKELIINETVPNRFSPKSPDKAHLNLHINSLELGDSAVYFCASTRTRARFTGELFFGEGSRLTVL.

The sample holds a few counts of this clonotype. The chain has TRBV30 and TRBJ1-1; perhaps TRBD1 as D (6 bases). Trimming took 0 bases from V and 5 from J, leaving 19 bases between them. The CDR3 is 16 amino acids. Germline lookup yields CDR1 GTSNPN and CDR2 SVGIG (reference sequence). DNA for the CDR3: TGTGCCTGGAGTGTACACAGGGCTATAATGCGGACTGAAGCTTTCTTT. Translation: CAWSVHRAIMRTEAFF.

V usage is TRBV3-1 and J usage is TRBJ1-6; D is ambiguous. Germline CDR1 LGHDT, CDR2 YNNKEL (reference sequence). The CDR3 is 13 residues long. V was shortened by 4 bases and J by 6 bases, with 7 bases between the two germline ends. The CDR3 spells CASSLPSNSPLHF. The DNA of the CDR3 is TGTGCCAGCAGCCTCCCCAGTAATTCACCCCTCCACTTT.

At least ten counts were recorded for this clonotype. The chain has TRBV20-1 and TRBJ1-1; D unresolved. Germline CDR1 and CDR2: DFQATT and SNEGSKA (reference sequence). This CDR3 spans 15 amino acids. V shed 0 bases and J shed 4 bases, with 15 bases lying between them. CDR3 protein: CSARDHPRSATEAFF. In nucleotides, the CDR3 is TGCAGTGCTAGAGATCATCCCCGTAGCGCCACTGAAGCTTTCTTT.

This clonotype was observed many times. The rearrangement links TRBV11-3 to TRBJ1-1, with a possible D match to TRBD1 (5 bases). CDR3 size: 16 residues. The V gene lost 1 base and the J gene lost 5 bases, with 17 bases spanning the gap. In germline, CDR1 is SGHNT, CDR2 YENEEA. CDR3 sequence (DNA): TGTGCCAGCAGCTTAGTATACGGTGGGGGTAGGACTGAAGCTTTCTTT. This codes for CASSLVYGGGRTEAFF.

This clonotype has at least ten counts. The rearrangement uses TRBV5-1 and TRBJ1-1, with TRBD1 identical over 8 bases. The CDR3 is 14 residues long. With V trimmed by 6 bases and J by 5 bases, 9 bases remained unmatched. Germline values: CDR1 SGHRS, CDR2 YFSETQ. CDR3 in amino acids: CASTPDRAETEAFF. CDR3 DNA sequence: TGCGCCAGCACCCCGGACAGGGCGGAGACTGAAGCTTTCTTT.

This clonotype was recorded at least ten times. This chain connects TRBV6-1 to TRBJ2-7; D is unresolved. Germline V CDR1 and CDR2: MNHNS, SASEGT. The CDR3 consists of 13 residues. The V gene lost 7 bases and the J gene lost 2 bases, with 12 bases spanning the gap. The chain's CDR3 is CASKVRETYEQYF. In DNA form, the CDR3 reads TGTGCCAGCAAAGTAAGAGAGACCTACGAGCAGTACTTC.

This clonotype occurred a few times. J is TRBJ1-3 and V is TRBV7-9; maybe TRBD1 (5 bases). Germline CDR1 and CDR2: SEHNR and FQNEAQ (reference sequence). Trimming cost V 6 bases and J 6 bases, with 12 bases left between them. The CDR3 extends over 13 amino acids. The CDR3 sequence is CASSAGTANTIYF. The CDR3 nucleotides read TGTGCCAGCAGTGCCGGGACCGCAAACACCATATATTTT.

V and J are TRBV4-1 and TRBJ2-7; the D is unclear. In germline, CDR1 is MGHRA, CDR2 YSYEKL. V was shortened by 0 bases and J by 3 bases, with 12 bases between the two germline ends. This CDR3 spans 15 amino acids. The CDR3: CASSQDWTVNYEQYF. CDR3 nucleotides: TGCGCCAGCAGCCAAGATTGGACGGTAAACTACGAGCAGTACTTC.

This clonotype was recorded many times. The chain recombines TRBV6-1 with TRBJ2-7; unclear D gene. V dropped 5 bases and J dropped 2 bases, with 13 bases sitting between them. The CDR3 extends over 14 amino acids. Germline V gene data show CDR1 as MNHNS and CDR2 as SASEGT. DNA of the CDR3: TGTGCCAGCAGTCTGTCTAGTACCCCCTACGAGCAGTACTTC. Translation: CASSLSSTPYEQYF.

At least ten counts were recorded for this clonotype. The chain employs TRBV20-1 and TRBJ1-5; maybe TRBD1 (5 bases). V was cut by 1 base and J by 2 bases, with 9 bases left in between. Germline V CDR1 and CDR2: DFQATT, SNEGSKA (reference sequence). This CDR3 has 14 residues. The CDR3 bases are TGCAGTGCTAGAGCGGGGCGAGGCAATCAGCCCCAGCATTTT. Translation: CSARAGRGNQPQHF.

This chain uses TRBV20-1 with TRBJ2-1; 9 bases agree with TRBD2. There are 12 residues in the CDR3. Germline CDR1 reads DFQATT; CDR2 reads SNEGSKA (reference sequence). V dropped 7 bases and J dropped 6; count of bases not matched to a gene: 4. The CDR3 sequence is CSVWRGGNEQFF. CDR3 coding DNA: TGCAGTGTTTGGCGGGGGGGCAATGAGCAGTTCTTC.

This clonotype was counted at least ten times. This chain joins TRBV12-3 or TRBV12-4 and TRBJ1-2; TRBD1 might be the D (6 bases). The CDR3 totals 15 residues. The ends were cut back, 7 bases at V and 8 bases at J, with 23 bases in the middle. Here the CDR3 DNA reads TGTGCCAGCACCCACAAAACCACAGGGACTGGCGGCTACACCTTC. This codes for CASTHKTTGTGGYTF.

The V call is TRBV6-1, the J call TRBJ1-2, with 8 bases that match TRBD1. The ends lost 5 bases at V and 0 bases at J; junction bases unmatched: 8. Germline assignment: CDR1 MNHNS and CDR2 SASEGT. The CDR3 totals 16 residues. The CDR3 DNA is TGTGCCAGCAGTTCAGGGACAGGACAAGCTAACTATGGCTACACCTTC. Translating gives CASSSGTGQANYGYTF.